One sample yielded the 5 T cell receptor beta chains listed below, sequenced in a study of blood T cells in healthy people across ages. The authors ran a second PCR of 7 to 11 cycles using a sample-barcoded 5' primer and a J-beta primer mix. TCRdb redid the calling of the 5' RACE reads with MiXCR, one entry per CDR3 protein. The sample shows fewer than 900,000 distinct CDR3 sequences, roughly two fifths of them seen only once. The source material was blood. The receptors derive from a woman aged 55-70 years in good health.

The chain carries TRBV18 and TRBJ2-3; TRBD1 matches 10 bases. This CDR3 has 19 amino acids. Germline V gene lookup returns CDR1 KGHSH and CDR2 LQKENI. Trimming took 0 bases from V and 3 from J; bases not matched to a gene: 12. CDR3 nucleotides: TGTGCCAGCTCACCACCGAACTTACGGACAGGGGGGATGACAGATACGCAGTATTTT. Protein sequence: CASSPPNLRTGGMTDTQYF.

The CDR3: CASSSRGGNTADYNEQFF. As DNA, the CDR3 is TGCGCCAGCAGCTCGCGGGGGGGTAACACGGCCGATTACAATGAGCAGTTCTTC. This sequence joins TRBV5-1 and TRBJ2-1; 9 nucleotides match TRBD2. The CDR3 spans 18 residues. V shed 3 bases and J 4 bases; nucleotides not matched to a gene: 14. The V gene's germline CDR1 is SGHRS and CDR2 YFSETQ.

This clonotype was detected only once. The V gene is TRBV4-2, the J gene TRBJ2-1, with 10 positions matching TRBD2. The germline V gene has CDR1 LGHNA and CDR2 YNFKEQ. J lost 10 bases, V lost 0 bases, and 6 bases had no gene match. The CDR3 runs to 15 residues. CDR3: CASSQDLAGEREQFF. Written as DNA, the CDR3 is TGTGCCAGCAGCCAAGACCTAGCGGGGGAAAGGGAGCAGTTCTTC.

In regard to this clonotype: This sequence may be a read error, since a much larger clone differs from it by one base. The chain recombines TRBV29-1 with TRBJ2-5; possible D gene TRBD2, 5 bases. This CDR3 has 11 residues. The germline gives CDR1 SQVTM, CDR2 ANQGSEA. Trimming cost V 6 bases and J 7 bases, with 12 bases left between them. This CDR3 reads CSVGDFGTQYF. The DNA of the CDR3 is TGCAGCGTGGGAGACTTTGGGACCCAGTACTTC.

J is TRBJ2-5 and V is TRBV20-1; unclear D gene. Germline loops: CDR1 DFQATT, CDR2 SNEGSKA (reference sequence). This CDR3 comprises 13 residues. The V end lost 0 bases, the J end lost 4 bases, and 9 bases lay between the germline ends. The CDR3 coding sequence is TGCAGTGCTAGAGATGGTAGTCGAGAGACCCAGTACTTC. Its translation is CSARDGSRETQYF.